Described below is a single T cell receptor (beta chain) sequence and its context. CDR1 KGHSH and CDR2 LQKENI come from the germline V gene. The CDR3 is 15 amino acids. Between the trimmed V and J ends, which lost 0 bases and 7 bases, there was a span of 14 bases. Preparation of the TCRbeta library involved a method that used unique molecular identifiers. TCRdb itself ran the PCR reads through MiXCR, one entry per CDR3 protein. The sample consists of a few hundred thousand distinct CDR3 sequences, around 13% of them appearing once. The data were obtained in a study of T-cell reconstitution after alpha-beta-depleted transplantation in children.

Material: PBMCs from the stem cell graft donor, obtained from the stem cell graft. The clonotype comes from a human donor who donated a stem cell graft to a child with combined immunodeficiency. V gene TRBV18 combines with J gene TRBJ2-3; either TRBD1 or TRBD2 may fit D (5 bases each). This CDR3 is CASSPPWQGAYTQYF. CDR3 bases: TGTGCCAGCTCACCACCGTGGCAGGGAGCTTATACGCAGTATTTT.